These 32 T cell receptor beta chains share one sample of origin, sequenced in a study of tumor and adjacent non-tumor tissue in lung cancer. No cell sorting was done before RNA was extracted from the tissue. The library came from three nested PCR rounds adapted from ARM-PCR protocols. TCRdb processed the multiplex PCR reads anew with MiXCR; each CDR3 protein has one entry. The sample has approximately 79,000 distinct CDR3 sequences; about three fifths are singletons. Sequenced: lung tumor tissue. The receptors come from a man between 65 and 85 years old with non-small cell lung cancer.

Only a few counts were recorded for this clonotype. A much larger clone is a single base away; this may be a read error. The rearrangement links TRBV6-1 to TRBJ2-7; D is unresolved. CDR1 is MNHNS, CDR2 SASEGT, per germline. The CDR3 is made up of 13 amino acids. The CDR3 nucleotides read TGTGCCTGCAGTGAACTACGAGGCTACGAGCAGTACTTC. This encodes CACSELRGYEQYF.

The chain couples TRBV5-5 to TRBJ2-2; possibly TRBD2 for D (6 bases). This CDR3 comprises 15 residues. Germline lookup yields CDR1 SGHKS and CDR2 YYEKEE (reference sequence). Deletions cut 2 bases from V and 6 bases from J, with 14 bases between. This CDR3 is CASSFVKGGSGELFF. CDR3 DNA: TGTGCCAGCAGCTTCGTAAAGGGAGGATCCGGGGAGCTGTTTTTT.

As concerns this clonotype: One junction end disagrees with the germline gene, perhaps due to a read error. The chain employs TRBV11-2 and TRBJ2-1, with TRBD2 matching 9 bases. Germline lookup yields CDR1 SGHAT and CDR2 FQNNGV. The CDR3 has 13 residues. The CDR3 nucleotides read TGTGCCAGCAGCCTGGGACTAGCCAATAAGCAGTCCTTC. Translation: CASSLGLANKQSF. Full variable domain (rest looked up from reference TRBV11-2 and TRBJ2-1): EAGVAQSPRYKIIEKRQSVAFWCNPISGHATLYWYQQILGQGPKLLIQFQNNGVVDDSQLPKDRFSAERLKGVDSTLKIQPAKLEDSAVYLCASSLGLANKQSFGPGTRLTVL.

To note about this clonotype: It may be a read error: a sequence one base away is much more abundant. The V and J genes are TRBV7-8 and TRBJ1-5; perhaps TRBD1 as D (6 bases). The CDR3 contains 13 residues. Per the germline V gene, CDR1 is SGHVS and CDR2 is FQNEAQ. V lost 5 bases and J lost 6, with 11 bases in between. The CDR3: CASSRGGAQPQHF. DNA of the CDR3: TGTGCCAGCAGCCGAGGGGGGGCTCAGCCCCAGCATTTT.

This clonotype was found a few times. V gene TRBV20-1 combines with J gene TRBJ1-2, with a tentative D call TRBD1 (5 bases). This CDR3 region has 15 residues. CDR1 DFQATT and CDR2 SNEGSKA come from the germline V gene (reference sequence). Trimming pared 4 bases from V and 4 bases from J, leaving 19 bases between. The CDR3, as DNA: TGCAGTGCTACACAGTCCCAAGGGGCCCTCTATGGCTACACCTTC. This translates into CSATQSQGALYGYTF.

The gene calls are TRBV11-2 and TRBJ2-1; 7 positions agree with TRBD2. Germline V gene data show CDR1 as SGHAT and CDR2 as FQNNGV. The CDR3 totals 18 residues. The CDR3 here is CVSSFRPAGMSSYNEQFF. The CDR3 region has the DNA TGTGTAAGCAGCTTTCGGCCAGCGGGGATGAGCTCCTACAATGAGCAGTTCTTC.

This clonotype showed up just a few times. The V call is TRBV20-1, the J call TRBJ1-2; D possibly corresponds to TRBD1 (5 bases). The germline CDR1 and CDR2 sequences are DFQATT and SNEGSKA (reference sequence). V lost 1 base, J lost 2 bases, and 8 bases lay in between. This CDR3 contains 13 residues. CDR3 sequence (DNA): TGCAGTGCTAGAGGGGGGGGGAACTATGGCTACACCTTC. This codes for CSARGGGNYGYTF.

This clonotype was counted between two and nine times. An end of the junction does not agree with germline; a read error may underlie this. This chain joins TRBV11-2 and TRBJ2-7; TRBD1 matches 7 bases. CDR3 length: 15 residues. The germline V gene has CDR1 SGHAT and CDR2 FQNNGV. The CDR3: CANSLDHHRTGNQYF. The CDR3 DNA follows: TGTGCCAACAGCTTAGACCACCACCGGACAGGCAACCAGTACTTC.

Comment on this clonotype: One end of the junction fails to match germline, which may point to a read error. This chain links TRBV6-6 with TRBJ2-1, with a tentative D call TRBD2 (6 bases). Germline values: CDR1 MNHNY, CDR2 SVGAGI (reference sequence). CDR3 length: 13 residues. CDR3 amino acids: CVSSPSVGGGQFF. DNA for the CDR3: TGTGTCAGCAGCCCCTCAGTGGGGGGTGGGCAGTTCTTC.

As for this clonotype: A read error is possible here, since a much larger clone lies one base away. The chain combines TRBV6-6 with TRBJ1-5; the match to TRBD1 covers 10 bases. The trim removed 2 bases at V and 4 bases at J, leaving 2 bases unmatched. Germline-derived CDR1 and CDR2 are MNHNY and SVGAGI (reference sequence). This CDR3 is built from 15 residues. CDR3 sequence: CASSYGQGENQPQHF. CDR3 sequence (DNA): TGTGCCAGCAGTTACGGACAGGGGGAAAATCAGCCCCAGCATTTT.

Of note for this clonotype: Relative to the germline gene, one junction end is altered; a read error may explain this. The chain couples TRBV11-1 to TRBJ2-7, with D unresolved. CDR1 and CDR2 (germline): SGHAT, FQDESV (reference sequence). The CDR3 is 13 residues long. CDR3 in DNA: TGTGCCAGGAGCTCCCGTCAGAACTATGAGCAGTACTTC. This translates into CARSSRQNYEQYF.

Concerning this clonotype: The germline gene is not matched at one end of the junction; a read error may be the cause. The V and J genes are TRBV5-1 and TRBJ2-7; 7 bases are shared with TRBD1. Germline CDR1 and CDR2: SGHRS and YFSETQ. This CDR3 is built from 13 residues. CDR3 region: CASSVGQSYELYF. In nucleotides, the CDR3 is TGCGCCAGCAGCGTGGGACAGAGCTACGAGCTGTACTTC.

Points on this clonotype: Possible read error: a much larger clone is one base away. The CDR3 DNA is TGTACCAGCACCGGGGGAAGATCCTACAATGAGCAGTTCTTC. Translating it yields CTSTGGRSYNEQFF. The genes are TRBV6-1 and TRBJ2-1, with D possibly TRBD2 on 6 matching bases. Looked up from germline, CDR1 is MNHNS and CDR2 is SASEGT. This CDR3 is built from 14 residues.

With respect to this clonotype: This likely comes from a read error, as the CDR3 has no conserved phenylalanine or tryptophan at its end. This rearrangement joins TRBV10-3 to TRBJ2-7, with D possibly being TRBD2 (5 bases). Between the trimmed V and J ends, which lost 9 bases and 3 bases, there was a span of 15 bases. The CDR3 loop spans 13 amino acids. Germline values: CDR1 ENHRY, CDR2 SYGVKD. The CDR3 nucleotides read TGTGCCATTTCGGGTCTAGACTACTACGAGCAGTACTCC. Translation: CAISGLDYYEQYS.

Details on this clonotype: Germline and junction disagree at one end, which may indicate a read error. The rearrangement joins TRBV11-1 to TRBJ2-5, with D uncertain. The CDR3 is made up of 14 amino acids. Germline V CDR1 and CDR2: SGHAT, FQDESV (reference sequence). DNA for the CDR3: TGTGCCAGTAGCTTAGTCATTAGGCAAGAGACCCAGTACTTC. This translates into CASSLVIRQETQYF.

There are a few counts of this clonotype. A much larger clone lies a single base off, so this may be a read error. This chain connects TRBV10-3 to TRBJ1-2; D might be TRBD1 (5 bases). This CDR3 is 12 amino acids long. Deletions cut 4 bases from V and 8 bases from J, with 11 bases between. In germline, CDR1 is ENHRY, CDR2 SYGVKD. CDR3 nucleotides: TGTGCCATCAGTGCCCTAAGGGGCGGCTACACCTTC. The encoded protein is CAISALRGGYTF.

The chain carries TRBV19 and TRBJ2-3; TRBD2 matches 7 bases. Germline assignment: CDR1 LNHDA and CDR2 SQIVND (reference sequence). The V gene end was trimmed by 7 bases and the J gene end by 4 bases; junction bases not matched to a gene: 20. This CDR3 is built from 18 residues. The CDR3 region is CASIAGTTGGDLSDTQYF. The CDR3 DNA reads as TGTGCCAGTATCGCCGGGACTACCGGGGGAGACCTTTCAGATACGCAGTATTTT.

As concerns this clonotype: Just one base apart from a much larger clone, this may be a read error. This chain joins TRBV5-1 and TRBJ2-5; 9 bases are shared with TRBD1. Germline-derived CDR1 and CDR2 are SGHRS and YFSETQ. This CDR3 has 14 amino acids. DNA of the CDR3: TGCGCCAGCCGGACAGGGGCCGGAAGAGAGTCCCAGTACTTC. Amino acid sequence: CASRTGAGRESQYF.

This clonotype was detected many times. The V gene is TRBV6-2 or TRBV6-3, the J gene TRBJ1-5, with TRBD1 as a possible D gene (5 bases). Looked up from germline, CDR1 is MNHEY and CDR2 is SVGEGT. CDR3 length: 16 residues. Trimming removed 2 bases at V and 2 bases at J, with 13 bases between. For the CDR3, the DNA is TGTGCCAGCAGTTACGCCGGGGGGTCGGGCAATCAGCCCCAGCATTTT. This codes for CASSYAGGSGNQPQHF.

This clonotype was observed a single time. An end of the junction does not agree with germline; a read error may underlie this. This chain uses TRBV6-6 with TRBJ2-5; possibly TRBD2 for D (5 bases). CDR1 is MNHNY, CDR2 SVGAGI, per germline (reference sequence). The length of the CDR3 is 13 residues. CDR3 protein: CVSSAGLRETQYF. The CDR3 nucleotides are TGTGTCAGCAGTGCCGGACTTCGGGAGACCCAGTACTTC.

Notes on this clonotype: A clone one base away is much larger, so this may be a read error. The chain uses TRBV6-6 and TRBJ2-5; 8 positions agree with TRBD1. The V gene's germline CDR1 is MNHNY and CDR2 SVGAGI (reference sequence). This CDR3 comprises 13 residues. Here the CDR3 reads CVSAGQVQETQYF. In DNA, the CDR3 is TGTGTCAGCGCGGGACAGGTCCAAGAGACCCAGTACTTC.

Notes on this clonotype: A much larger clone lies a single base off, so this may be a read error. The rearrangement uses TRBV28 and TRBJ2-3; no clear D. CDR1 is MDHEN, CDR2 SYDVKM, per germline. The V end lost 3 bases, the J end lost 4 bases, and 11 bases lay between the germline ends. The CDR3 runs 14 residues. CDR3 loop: CASSFVAGADTQYF. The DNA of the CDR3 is TGTGCCAGCAGTTTTGTAGCAGGCGCAGATACGCAGTATTTT.

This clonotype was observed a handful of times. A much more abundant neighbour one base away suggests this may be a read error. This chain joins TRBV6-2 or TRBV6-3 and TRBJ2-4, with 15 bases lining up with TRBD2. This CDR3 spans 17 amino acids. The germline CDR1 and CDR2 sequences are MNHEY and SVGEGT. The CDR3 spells CANSYLGTSGGKDIQYF. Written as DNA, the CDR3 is TGTGCCAACAGTTACTTGGGGACTAGCGGGGGGAAGGACATTCAGTACTTC.

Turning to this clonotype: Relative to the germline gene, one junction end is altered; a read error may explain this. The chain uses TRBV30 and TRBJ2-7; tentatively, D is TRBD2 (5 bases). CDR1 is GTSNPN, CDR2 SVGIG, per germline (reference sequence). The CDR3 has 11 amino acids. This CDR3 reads CAWRRGHDQYF. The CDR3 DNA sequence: TGTGCCTGGAGGCGAGGGCACGATCAGTACTTC.

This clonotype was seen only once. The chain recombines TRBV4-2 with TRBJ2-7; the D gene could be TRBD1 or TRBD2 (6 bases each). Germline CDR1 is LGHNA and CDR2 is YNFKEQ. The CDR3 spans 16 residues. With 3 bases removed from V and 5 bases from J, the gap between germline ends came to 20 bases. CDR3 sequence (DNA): TGTGCCAGCAGCCACGTGTTAAGAGGGGGGTGGGACGAGCAGTACTTC. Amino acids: CASSHVLRGGWDEQYF.

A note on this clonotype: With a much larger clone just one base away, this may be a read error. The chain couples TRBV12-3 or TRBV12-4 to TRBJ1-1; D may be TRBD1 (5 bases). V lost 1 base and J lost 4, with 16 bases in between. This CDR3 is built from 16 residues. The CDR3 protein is CASSLDEAGLVTEAFF. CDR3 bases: TGTGCCAGCAGTTTAGACGAGGCAGGGCTGGTCACTGAAGCTTTCTTT.

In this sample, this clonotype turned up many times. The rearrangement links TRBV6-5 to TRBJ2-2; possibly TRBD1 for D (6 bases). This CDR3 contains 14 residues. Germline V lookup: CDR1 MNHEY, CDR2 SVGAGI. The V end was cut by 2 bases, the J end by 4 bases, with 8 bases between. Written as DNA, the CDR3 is TGTGCCAGCAGTTACCTCAGGGGCACCGGGGAGCTGTTTTTT. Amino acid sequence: CASSYLRGTGELFF.

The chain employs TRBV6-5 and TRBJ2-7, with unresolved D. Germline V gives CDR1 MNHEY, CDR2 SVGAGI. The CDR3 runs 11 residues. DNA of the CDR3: TGTGTCTGCAGTTACTCCTACGAGCAGTACTTC. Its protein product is CVCSYSYEQYF.

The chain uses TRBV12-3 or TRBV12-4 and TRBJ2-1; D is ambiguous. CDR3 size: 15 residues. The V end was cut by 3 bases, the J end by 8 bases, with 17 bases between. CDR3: CASSFGHGPKDEQFF. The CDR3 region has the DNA TGTGCCAGCAGTTTTGGTCACGGGCCAAAGGATGAGCAGTTCTTC.

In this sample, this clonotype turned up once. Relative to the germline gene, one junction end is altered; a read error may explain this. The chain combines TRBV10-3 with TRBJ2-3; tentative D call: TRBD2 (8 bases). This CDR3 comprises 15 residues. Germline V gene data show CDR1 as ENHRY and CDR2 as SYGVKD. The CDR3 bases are TGTTCCATCACCGCGGGACTAGGGGGCACAGATACGCACTATTTT. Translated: CSITAGLGGTDTHYF.

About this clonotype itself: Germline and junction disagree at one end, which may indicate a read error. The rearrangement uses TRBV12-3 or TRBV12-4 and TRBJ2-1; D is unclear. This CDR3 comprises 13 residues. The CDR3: CAGSFGSYNEQFF. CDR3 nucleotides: TGTGCCGGCAGCTTCGGGTCCTACAATGAACAGTTCTTC.

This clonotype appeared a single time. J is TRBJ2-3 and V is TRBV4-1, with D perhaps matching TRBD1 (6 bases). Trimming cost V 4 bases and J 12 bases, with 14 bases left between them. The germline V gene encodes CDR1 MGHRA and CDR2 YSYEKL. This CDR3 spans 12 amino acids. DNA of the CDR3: TGCGCCAGCAGCCCAAGGACAGATATACAGTATTTT. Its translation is CASSPRTDIQYF.